The 23 T cell receptor beta chains given below trace back to one sample, sequenced in a study of technical replicates of blood from four donors. Repertoires were generated with immunoSEQ multiplex PCR, while TCRdb's copy carries only in-frame clones and drops some. The sample has about 56,000 clones; roughly 95% are singletons. The source material was PBMCs. These receptors all come from a human donor in good health. Some clones in this sample may be carry-over from other donors' samples.

This rearrangement joins TRBV5-6 to TRBJ1-2, with TRBD1 identical over 9 bases. This CDR3 has 14 residues. Germline trimming cut 4 bases from V and 4 bases from J; bases unmatched to any gene: 5. In germline, CDR1 is SGHDT, CDR2 YYEEEE. CDR3 bases: TGTGCCAGCAGCCGGGACAGGGCTTCCTATGGCTACACCTTC. This sequence encodes CASSRDRASYGYTF.

This chain links TRBV7-9 with TRBJ1-6, with D possibly matching TRBD1 (5 bases). V lost 5 bases, J lost 0 bases, and 14 bases lay in between. The CDR3 runs 17 residues. Germline lookup yields CDR1 SEHNR and CDR2 FQNEAQ (reference sequence). The CDR3 is CASSRAGRSSYNSPLHF. The CDR3 bases are TGTGCCAGCAGCCGAGCGGGGCGGAGCTCCTATAATTCACCCCTCCACTTT.

V is TRBV7-9 and J is TRBJ1-1; the D is unclear. V was clipped by 2 bases and J by 0 bases, with 4 bases between them. Germline-derived CDR1 and CDR2 are SEHNR and FQNEAQ (reference sequence). This CDR3 is 13 amino acids long. The CDR3 loop is CASSLTMNTEAFF. The DNA of the CDR3 is TGTGCCAGCAGCTTAACTATGAACACTGAAGCTTTCTTT.

V gene TRBV6-5 combines with J gene TRBJ2-3; TRBD2 agrees at 7 bases. CDR3 length: 14 residues. Germline CDR1 is MNHEY and CDR2 is SVGAGI. V gave up 2 bases and J gave up 5 bases; unmatched junction bases: 4. CDR3 sequence reads: CASSYGREGDTQYF. The CDR3 DNA reads as TGTGCCAGCAGTTACGGCAGGGAGGGAGATACGCAGTATTTT.

V usage is TRBV2 and J usage is TRBJ1-1; D might be TRBD1 (5 bases). The CDR3 runs 14 residues. V lost 6 bases and J lost 1, with 12 bases in between. Germline V lookup: CDR1 SNHLY, CDR2 FYNNEI. CDR3 DNA sequence: TGTGCCAGCAGCTACCAGGGATGGAACACTGAAGCTTTCTTT. It translates to CASSYQGWNTEAFF.

The chain joins TRBV7-8 to TRBJ2-1; 13 nucleotides align to TRBD2. The CDR3 totals 15 residues. J gave up 6 bases and V 6 bases, and 5 bases lay outside the gene matches. Germline V lookup: CDR1 SGHVS, CDR2 FQNEAQ. DNA for the CDR3: TGTGCCAGCAGGTTACTAGCGGGAGGGGGCAATGAGCAGTTCTTC. Translation gives CASRLLAGGGNEQFF. Together with reference TRBV7-8 and TRBJ2-1, the CDR3 gives the full variable domain: GAGVSQSPRYKVAKRGQDVALRCDPISGHVSLFWYQQALGQGPEFLTYFQNEAQLDKSGLPSDRFFAERPEGSVSTLKIQRTQQEDSAVYLCASRLLAGGGNEQFFGPGTRLTVL.

A single count supports this clone. The rearrangement uses TRBV11-3 and TRBJ1-1; a weak D match, TRBD1 (6 bases). V was shortened by 3 bases and J by 1 base, with 6 bases between the two germline ends. Germline CDR1 SGHNT, CDR2 YENEEA. The CDR3 totals 13 residues. The CDR3 is CASSLDRNTEAFF. In DNA, the CDR3 is TGTGCCAGCAGCTTGGACAGGAACACTGAAGCTTTCTTT.

V gene TRBV6-1 combines with J gene TRBJ1-4; no firm D call. The V end was cut by 8 bases, the J end by 2 bases, with 12 bases between. The CDR3 totals 14 residues. CDR1 and CDR2 from the germline V gene are MNHNS and SASEGT. Written as DNA, the CDR3 is TGTGCCAGCCAGAGAGGGCTTACTAATGAAAAACTGTTTTTT. It specifies CASQRGLTNEKLFF.

The chain's CDR3 is CASRVGGSGRTKETQYF. The CDR3 nucleotides are TGTGCCAGCAGAGTTGGGGGTAGCGGGAGGACAAAAGAGACCCAGTACTTC. J is TRBJ2-5 and V is TRBV2; 10 nucleotides align to TRBD2. Per germline, CDR1 SNHLY and CDR2 FYNNEI. V lost 6 bases to trimming and J lost 3 bases; unmatched junction nucleotides: 13. This CDR3 spans 17 amino acids.

This clone has only one observation. The rearrangement uses TRBV27 and TRBJ2-5, with 8 positions matching TRBD2. Germline assignment: CDR1 MNHEY and CDR2 SMNVEV (reference sequence). The CDR3 spans 11 residues. After removal of 11 bases from V and 7 bases from J, the junction contained 6 bases not matched to a gene. The CDR3: CAARGAGTQYF. The DNA for the CDR3 is TGTGCCGCGCGGGGGGCGGGGACCCAGTACTTC.

The chain recombines TRBV9 with TRBJ1-6, with D uncertain. CDR1 is SGDLS, CDR2 YYNGEE, per germline. Trimming left V 4 bases short and J 0 bases short, with 5 bases between. The CDR3 has 14 residues. DNA for the CDR3: TGTGCCAGCAGCCCGAGCTCCTATAATTCACCCCTCCACTTT. It yields the protein CASSPSSYNSPLHF.

The chain employs TRBV4-1 and TRBJ1-1, with D perhaps TRBD1 (6 bases). Trimming took 5 bases from V and 4 from J, leaving 11 bases between them. The CDR3 runs 13 residues. Germline assignment: CDR1 MGHRA and CDR2 YSYEKL. In DNA form, the CDR3 reads TGCGCCAGCAGCTACGCAGGGGTCACTGAAGCTTTCTTT. Translation: CASSYAGVTEAFF.

The genes are TRBV4-3 and TRBJ1-1; D unresolved. The CDR3 has 15 residues. With 3 bases removed from V and 0 bases from J, the gap between germline ends came to 11 bases. CDR1 and CDR2 (germline): LGHNA, YSLEER. The CDR3 reads CASSHLSGMNTEAFF. CDR3 coding DNA: TGCGCCAGCAGCCACCTCAGTGGTATGAACACTGAAGCTTTCTTT.

The chain couples TRBV30 to TRBJ1-2; 8 positions match TRBD1. The CDR3 totals 14 residues. The V gene's germline CDR1 is GTSNPN and CDR2 SVGIG (reference sequence). The ends lost 8 bases at V and 6 bases at J; junction bases unmatched: 14. The CDR3 here is CARAGEQGVDGYTF. CDR3 nucleotides: TGTGCCAGGGCCGGGGAACAGGGGGTAGATGGCTACACCTTC.

The chain has TRBV27 and TRBJ1-5; D gene unclear. Germline lookup yields CDR1 MNHEY and CDR2 SMNVEV (reference sequence). Trimming removed 1 base at V and 5 bases at J, with 6 bases between. The CDR3 spans 13 residues. The DNA for the CDR3 is TGTGCCAGCAGTTTATACGGGGATCAGCCCCAGCATTTT. Residues: CASSLYGDQPQHF.

The chain couples TRBV4-3 to TRBJ1-1; 11 nucleotides agree with TRBD1. Germline V CDR1 and CDR2: LGHNA, YSLEER. V gave up 3 bases and J gave up 1 base; unmatched junction bases: 4. There are 16 residues in the CDR3. DNA of the CDR3: TGCGCCAGCAGCCAGGGACAGGGGGGAGGGAACACTGAAGCTTTCTTT. It specifies CASSQGQGGGNTEAFF.

Worth noting for this clone: Other DNA sequences of this sample code for an identical CDR3. The CDR3 reads CSAPQGYEQYF. The CDR3 bases are TGCAGTGCCCCCCAGGGCTACGAGCAGTACTTC. The chain recombines TRBV20-1 with TRBJ2-7; perhaps TRBD1 as D (5 bases). The V end lost 6 bases, the J end lost 3 bases, and 9 bases lay between the germline ends. Germline-derived CDR1 and CDR2 are DFQATT and SNEGSKA (reference sequence). The CDR3 has 11 residues.

The genes are TRBV5-4 and TRBJ2-7, with D tentatively TRBD1 (5 bases). This CDR3 region has 12 residues. Trimming pared 3 bases from V and 6 bases from J, leaving 10 bases between. Germline CDR1 SGHNT, CDR2 YYREEE (reference sequence). As DNA, the CDR3 is TGTGCCAGCAGCTATCCTAGGGGCGAGCAGTACTTC. Its translation is CASSYPRGEQYF.

The V and J genes are TRBV5-1 and TRBJ1-6, with D uncertain. Trimming stripped 2 bases from V and 0 bases from J, with 15 bases between. Germline CDR1 is SGHRS and CDR2 is YFSETQ. The CDR3 runs to 18 residues. CDR3 loop: CASSFFGPEGSYNSPLHF. The CDR3, as DNA: TGCGCCAGCAGCTTCTTCGGGCCTGAGGGCTCCTATAATTCACCCCTCCACTTT.

The chain carries TRBV20-1 and TRBJ1-2; 9 nucleotides match TRBD1. V lost 6 bases and J lost 5; bases outside the gene matches: 1. The V gene's germline CDR1 is DFQATT and CDR2 SNEGSKA (reference sequence). The CDR3 spans 11 residues. CDR3 nucleotide sequence: TGCAGTGCGGACAGGGGATATGGCTACACCTTC. Amino acids: CSADRGYGYTF.

The rearrangement joins TRBV23-1 to TRBJ2-2; TRBD2 matches at 10 bases. TRBV23-1 is assigned to the ORF class and has an uncertain function. The V segment lost 9 bases and the J segment 6 bases; nucleotides outside the gene matches: 4. The CDR3 extends over 13 amino acids. The DNA of the CDR3 is TGCGCCAGACTAGCGGGAACTTCCGGGGAGCTGTTTTTT. It encodes CARLAGTSGELFF.

In its sample, this clone was seen a few times. The V gene is TRBV5-1, the J gene TRBJ1-1; 8 bases match TRBD1. Germline lookup yields CDR1 SGHRS and CDR2 YFSETQ. This CDR3 contains 15 residues. The junction had 15 bases not matched to a gene; V was cut back by 6 bases and J by 8 bases. CDR3 sequence reads: CASNNRETGAGEAFF. The CDR3, as DNA: TGCGCCAGCAACAATAGAGAGACAGGGGCAGGGGAAGCTTTCTTT.

The genes are TRBV15 and TRBJ2-7; D may be TRBD2 (6 bases). Germline V gene data show CDR1 as LNHNV and CDR2 as YYDKDF (reference sequence). There are 15 residues in the CDR3. V shed 0 bases and J shed 5 bases, with 14 bases lying between them. The CDR3 DNA reads TGTGCCACCAGCAGAGATTACGGGGGAGTCCACGAGCAGTACTTC. Protein product: CATSRDYGGVHEQYF.